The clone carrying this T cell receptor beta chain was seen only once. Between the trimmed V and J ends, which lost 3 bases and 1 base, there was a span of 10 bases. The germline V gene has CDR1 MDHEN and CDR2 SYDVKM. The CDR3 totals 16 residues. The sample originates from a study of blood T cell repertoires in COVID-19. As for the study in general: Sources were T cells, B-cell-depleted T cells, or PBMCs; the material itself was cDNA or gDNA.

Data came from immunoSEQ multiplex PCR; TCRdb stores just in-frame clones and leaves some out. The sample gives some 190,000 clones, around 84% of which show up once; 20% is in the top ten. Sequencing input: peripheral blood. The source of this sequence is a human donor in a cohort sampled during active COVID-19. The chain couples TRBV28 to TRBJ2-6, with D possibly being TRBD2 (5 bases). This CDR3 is CASSLISGSGANVLTF. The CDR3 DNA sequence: TGTGCCAGCAGTTTGATTTCGGGGTCTGGGGCCAACGTCCTGACTTTC.